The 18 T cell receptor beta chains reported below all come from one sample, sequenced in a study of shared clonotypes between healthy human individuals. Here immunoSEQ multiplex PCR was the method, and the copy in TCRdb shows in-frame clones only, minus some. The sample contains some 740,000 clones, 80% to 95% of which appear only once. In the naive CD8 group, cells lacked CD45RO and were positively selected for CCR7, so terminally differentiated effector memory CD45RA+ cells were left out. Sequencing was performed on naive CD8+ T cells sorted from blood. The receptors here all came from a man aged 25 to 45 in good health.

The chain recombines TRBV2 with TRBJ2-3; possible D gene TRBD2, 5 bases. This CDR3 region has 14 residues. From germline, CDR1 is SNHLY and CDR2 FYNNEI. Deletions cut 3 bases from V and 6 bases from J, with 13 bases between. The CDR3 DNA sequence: TGTGCCAGCAGTGAGGGTAGACTATCTGATACGCAGTATTTT. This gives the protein CASSEGRLSDTQYF.

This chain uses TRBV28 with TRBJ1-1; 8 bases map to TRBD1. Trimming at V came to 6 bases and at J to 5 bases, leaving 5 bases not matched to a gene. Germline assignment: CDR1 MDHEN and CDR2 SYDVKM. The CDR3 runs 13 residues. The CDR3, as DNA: TGTGCCAGCAGCCAGGGGGCGAGAACTGAAGCTTTCTTT. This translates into CASSQGARTEAFF.

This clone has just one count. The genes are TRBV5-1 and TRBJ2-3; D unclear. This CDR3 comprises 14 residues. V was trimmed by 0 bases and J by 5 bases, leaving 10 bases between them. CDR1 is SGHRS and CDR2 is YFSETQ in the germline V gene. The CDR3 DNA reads TGCGCCAGCAGCTTGGCCACCCCCCGAGATACGCAGTATTTT. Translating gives CASSLATPRDTQYF.

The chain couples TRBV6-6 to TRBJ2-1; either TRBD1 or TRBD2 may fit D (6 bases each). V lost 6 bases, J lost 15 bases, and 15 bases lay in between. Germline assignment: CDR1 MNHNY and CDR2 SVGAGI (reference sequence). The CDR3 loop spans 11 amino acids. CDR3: CASSPGGSGFF. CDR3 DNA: TGTGCCAGCAGCCCCGGGGGCAGTGGGTTCTTC.

CDR3 residues: CASSLDGSVYEQYF. The CDR3, as DNA: TGTGCCAGCAGCTTAGACGGGAGTGTCTACGAGCAGTACTTC. J is TRBJ2-7 and V is TRBV7-9; D perhaps matches TRBD2 (6 bases). V gave up 1 base and J gave up 3 bases, with 10 bases separating them. CDR1 and CDR2 from the germline V gene are SEHNR and FQNEAQ (reference sequence). The CDR3 length is 14 residues.

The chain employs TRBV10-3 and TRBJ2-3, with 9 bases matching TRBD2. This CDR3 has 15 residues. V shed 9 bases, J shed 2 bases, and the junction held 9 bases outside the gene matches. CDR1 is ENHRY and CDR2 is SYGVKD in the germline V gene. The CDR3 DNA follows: TGTGCCATACCGCTAACTAGCGGGCCCACAGATACGCAGTATTTT. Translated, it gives CAIPLTSGPTDTQYF.

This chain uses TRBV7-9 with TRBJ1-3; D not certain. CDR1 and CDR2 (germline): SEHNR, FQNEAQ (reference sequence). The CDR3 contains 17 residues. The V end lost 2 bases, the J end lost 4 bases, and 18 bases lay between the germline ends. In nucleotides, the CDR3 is TGTGCCAGCAGCTTAAGCGGTCTTGTCGGGGTAGGAAACACCATATATTTT. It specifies CASSLSGLVGVGNTIYF.

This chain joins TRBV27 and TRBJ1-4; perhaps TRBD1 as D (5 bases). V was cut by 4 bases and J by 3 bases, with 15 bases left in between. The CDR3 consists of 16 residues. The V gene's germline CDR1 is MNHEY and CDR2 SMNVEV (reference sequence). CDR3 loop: CASSSRVGEPNEKLFF. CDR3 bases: TGTGCCAGCAGTTCCAGAGTAGGGGAGCCTAATGAAAAACTGTTTTTT.

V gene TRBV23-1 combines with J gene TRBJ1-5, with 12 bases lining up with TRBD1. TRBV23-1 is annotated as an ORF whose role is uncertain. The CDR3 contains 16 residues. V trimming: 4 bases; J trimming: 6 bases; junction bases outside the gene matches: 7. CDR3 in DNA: TGCGCCAGCAGTCCTGCGGGGACAGGGGGCATTCAGCCCCAGCATTTT. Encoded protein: CASSPAGTGGIQPQHF.

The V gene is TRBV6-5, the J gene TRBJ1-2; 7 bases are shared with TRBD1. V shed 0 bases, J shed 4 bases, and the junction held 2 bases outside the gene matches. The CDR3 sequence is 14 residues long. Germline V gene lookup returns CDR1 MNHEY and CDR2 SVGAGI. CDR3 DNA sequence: TGTGCCAGCAGTTACTCGACAGGGTTCTATGGCTACACCTTC. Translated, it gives CASSYSTGFYGYTF.

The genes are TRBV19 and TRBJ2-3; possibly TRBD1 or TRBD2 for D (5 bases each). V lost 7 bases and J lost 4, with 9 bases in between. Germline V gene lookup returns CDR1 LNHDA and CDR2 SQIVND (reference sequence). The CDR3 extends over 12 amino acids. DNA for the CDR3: TGTGCCAGTACCAGGGACCCAGATACGCAGTATTTT. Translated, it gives CASTRDPDTQYF. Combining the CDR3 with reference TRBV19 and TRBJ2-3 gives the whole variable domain DGGITQSPKYLFRKEGQNVTLSCEQNLNHDAMYWYRQDPGQGLRLIYYSQIVNDFQKGDIAEGYSVSREKKESFPLTVTSAQKNPTAFYLCASTRDPDTQYFGPGTRLTVL.

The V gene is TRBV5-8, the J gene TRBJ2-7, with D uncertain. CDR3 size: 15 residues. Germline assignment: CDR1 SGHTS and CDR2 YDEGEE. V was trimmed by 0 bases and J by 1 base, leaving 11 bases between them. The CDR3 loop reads CASSLARVGSYEQYF. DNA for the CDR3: TGTGCCAGCAGCTTGGCACGGGTTGGGTCCTACGAGCAGTACTTC.

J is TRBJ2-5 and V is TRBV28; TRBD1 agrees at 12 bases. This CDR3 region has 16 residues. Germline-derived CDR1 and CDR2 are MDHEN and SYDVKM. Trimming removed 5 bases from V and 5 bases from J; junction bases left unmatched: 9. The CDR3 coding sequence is TGTGCCAGCAGTCCCCGGCGGGACAGGGGGCTTGAGACCCAGTACTTC. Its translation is CASSPRRDRGLETQYF.

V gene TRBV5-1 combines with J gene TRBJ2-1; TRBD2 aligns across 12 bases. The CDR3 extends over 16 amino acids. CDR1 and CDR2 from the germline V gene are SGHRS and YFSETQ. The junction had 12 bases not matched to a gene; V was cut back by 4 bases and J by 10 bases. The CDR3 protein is CASSTADGTSGFEQFF. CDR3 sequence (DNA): TGCGCCAGCAGCACCGCAGACGGGACTAGCGGGTTCGAGCAGTTCTTC.

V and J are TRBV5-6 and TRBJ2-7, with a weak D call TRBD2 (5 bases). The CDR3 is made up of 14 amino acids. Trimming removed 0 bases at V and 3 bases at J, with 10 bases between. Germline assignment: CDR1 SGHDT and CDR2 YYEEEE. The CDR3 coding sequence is TGTGCCAGCAGCTTGGGGAGTAGCGTCTACGAGCAGTACTTC. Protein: CASSLGSSVYEQYF.

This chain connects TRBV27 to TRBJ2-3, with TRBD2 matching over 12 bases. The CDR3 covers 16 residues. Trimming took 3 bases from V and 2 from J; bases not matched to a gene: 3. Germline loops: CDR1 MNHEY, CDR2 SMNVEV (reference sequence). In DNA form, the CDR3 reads TGTGCCAGCAGTTTTGGACTAGCGGGGTTCACAGATACGCAGTATTTT. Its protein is CASSFGLAGFTDTQYF.

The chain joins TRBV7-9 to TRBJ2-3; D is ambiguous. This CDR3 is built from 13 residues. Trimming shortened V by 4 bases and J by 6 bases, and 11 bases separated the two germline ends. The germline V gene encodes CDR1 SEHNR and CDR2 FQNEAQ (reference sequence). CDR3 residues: CASSSLLEDTQYF. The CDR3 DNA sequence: TGTGCCAGCAGCTCACTGTTGGAGGATACGCAGTATTTT.

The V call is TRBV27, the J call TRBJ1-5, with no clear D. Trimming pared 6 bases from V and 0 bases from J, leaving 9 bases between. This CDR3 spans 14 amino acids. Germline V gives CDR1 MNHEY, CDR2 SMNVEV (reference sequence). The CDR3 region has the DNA TGTGCCAGCAGCCTAAAGTATAGCAATCAGCCCCAGCATTTT. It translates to CASSLKYSNQPQHF.